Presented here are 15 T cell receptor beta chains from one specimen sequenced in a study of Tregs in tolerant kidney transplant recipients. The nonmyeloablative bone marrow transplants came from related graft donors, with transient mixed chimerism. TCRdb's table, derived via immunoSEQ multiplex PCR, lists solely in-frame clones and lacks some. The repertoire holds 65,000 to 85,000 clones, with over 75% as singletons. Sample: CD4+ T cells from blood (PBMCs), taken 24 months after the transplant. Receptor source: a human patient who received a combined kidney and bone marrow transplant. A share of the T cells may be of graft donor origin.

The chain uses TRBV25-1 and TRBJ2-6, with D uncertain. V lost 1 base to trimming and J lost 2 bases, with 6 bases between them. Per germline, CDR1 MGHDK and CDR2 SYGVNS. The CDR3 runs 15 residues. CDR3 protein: CASSESLTGANVLTF. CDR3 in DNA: TGTGCCAGCAGTGAATCCCTTACTGGGGCCAACGTCCTGACTTTC.

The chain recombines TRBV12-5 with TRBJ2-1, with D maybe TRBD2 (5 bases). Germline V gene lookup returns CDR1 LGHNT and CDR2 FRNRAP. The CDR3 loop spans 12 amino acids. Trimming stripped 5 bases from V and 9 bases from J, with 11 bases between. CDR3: CASGGLSAEQFF. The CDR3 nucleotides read TGTGCTAGTGGTGGACTGTCTGCTGAGCAGTTCTTC.

The DNA of the CDR3 is TGTGCCAGCAGCGTAGGTCGGGGGGCCTACAATGAGCAGTTCTTC. This encodes CASSVGRGAYNEQFF. The chain joins TRBV9 to TRBJ2-1, with 7 bases lining up with TRBD2. CDR3 length: 15 residues. Trimming took 0 bases from V and 2 from J; bases not matched to a gene: 2. Per the germline V gene, CDR1 is SGDLS and CDR2 is YYNGEE.

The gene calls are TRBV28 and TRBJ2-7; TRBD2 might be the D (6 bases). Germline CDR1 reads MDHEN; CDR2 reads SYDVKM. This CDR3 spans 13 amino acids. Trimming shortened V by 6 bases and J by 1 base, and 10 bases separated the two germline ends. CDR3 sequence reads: CASSRRGSYEQYF. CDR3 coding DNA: TGTGCCAGCAGCCGGAGGGGTTCCTACGAGCAGTACTTC.

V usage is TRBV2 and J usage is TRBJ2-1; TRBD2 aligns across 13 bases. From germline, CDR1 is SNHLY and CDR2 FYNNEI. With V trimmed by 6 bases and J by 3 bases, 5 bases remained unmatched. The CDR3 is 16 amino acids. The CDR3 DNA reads TGTGCCAGCAGGGCCACTAGCGGGGGGGGCTACAATGAGCAGTTCTTC. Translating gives CASRATSGGGYNEQFF.

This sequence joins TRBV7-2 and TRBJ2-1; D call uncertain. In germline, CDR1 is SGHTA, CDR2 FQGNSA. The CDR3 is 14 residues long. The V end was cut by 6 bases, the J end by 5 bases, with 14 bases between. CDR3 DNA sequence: TGTGCCAGCAGTATAGTACAGCTCCACAATGAGCAGTTCTTC. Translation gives CASSIVQLHNEQFF.

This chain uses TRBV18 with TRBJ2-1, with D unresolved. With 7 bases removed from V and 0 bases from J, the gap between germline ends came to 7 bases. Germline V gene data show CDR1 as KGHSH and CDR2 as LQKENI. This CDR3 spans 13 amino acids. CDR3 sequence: CASFLSSYNEQFF. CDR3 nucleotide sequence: TGTGCCAGCTTCTTGAGCTCCTACAATGAGCAGTTCTTC.

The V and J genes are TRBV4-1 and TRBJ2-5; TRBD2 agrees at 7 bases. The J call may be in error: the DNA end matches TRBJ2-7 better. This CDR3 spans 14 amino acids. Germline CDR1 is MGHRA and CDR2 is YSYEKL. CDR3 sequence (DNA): TGCGCCAGCAGCAAGCTAGCGGATATATACGAGCAGTACTTC. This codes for CASSKLADIYEQYF.

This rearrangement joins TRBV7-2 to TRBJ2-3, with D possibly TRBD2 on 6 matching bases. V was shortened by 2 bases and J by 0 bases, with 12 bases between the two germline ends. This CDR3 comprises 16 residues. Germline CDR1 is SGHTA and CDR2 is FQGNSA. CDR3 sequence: CASSLQAGGSTDTQYF. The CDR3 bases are TGTGCCAGCAGCTTACAAGCCGGGGGTAGCACAGATACGCAGTATTTT.

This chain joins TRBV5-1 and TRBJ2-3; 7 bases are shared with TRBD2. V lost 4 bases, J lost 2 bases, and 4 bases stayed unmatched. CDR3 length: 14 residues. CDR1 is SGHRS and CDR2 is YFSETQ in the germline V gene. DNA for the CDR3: TGCGCCAGCAGCGCGCGGGGGATCACAGATACGCAGTATTTT. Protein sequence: CASSARGITDTQYF.

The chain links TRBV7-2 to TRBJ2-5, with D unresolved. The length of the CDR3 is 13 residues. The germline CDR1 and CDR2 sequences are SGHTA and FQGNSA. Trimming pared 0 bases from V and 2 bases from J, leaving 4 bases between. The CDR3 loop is CASSLARQETQYF. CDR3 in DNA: TGTGCCAGCAGCTTAGCCAGACAAGAGACCCAGTACTTC.

CDR3 sequence reads: CASSPRLAGGTEQYF. CDR3 nucleotide sequence: TGTGCCAGCAGCCCCAGACTAGCGGGGGGGACCGAGCAGTACTTC. This chain links TRBV9 with TRBJ2-7; 14 positions match TRBD2. CDR1 SGDLS and CDR2 YYNGEE come from the germline V gene. With V trimmed by 4 bases and J by 6 bases, 6 bases remained unmatched. The CDR3 length is 15 residues.

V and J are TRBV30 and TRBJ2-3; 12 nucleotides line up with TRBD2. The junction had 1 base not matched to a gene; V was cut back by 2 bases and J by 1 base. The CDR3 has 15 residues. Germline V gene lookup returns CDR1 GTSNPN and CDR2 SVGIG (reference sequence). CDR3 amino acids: CAWSRLAGGTDTQYF. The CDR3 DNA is TGTGCCTGGAGTAGACTAGCGGGGGGCACAGATACGCAGTATTTT.

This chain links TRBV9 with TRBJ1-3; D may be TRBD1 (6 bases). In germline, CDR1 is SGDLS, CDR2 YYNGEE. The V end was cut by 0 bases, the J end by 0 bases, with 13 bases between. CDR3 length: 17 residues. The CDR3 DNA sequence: TGTGCCAGCAGCGTAGGTGCAGGGGCCCTCTCTGGAAACACCATATATTTT. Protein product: CASSVGAGALSGNTIYF. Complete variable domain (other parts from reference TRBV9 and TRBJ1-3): DSGVTQTPKHLITATGQRVTLRCSPRSGDLSVYWYQQSLDQGLQFLIQYYNGEERAKGNILERFSAQQFPDLHSELNLSSLELGDSALYFCASSVGAGALSGNTIYFGEGSWLTVV.

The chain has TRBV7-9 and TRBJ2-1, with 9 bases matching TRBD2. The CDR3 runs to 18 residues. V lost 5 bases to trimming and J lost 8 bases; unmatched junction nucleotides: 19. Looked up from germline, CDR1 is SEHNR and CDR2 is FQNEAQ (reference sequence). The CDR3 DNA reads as TGTGCCAGCAGCCTCGATTTAGCGGGAGATAGGGATATCGATGAGCAGTTCTTC. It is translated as CASSLDLAGDRDIDEQFF.